The rows below give T cell receptor beta chains drawn from one sample of a study of shared clonotypes between healthy human individuals. This table comes from immunoSEQ multiplex PCR, and its TCRdb copy is limited to in-frame clones, with some not included. The table lists a few million clones, more than 90% of them singletons. The source material was naive CD4+ T cells sorted from blood. These receptor sequences come from a man between 18 and 29 years old in good health. Both conserved end residues are part of each CDR3. The order of the fields is V gene, J gene, clone size, D gene, CDR3 DNA, CDR3 protein. The D gene is left open where the match is weak. Size tells how often a clone was seen (once, few, many) or the class of an expanded clone, and some rows leave it out.

TRBV12-5	TRBJ2-1	-	-	TGTGCTAGTTCGGAAAGCGTAGCGCTTAGCTCCTACAATGAGCAGTTCTTC	CASSESVALSSYNEQFF
TRBV7-2	TRBJ2-3	-	-	TGTGCCAGCAGCTTAGATAGCGGCACAGATACGCAGTATTTT	CASSLDSGTDTQYF
TRBV7-9	TRBJ1-6	-	-	TGTGCCAGCAGCTTATCCCCATCACCCCTCCACTTT	CASSLSPSPLHF
TRBV6-5	TRBJ2-3	-	-	TGTGCCAGCAGCCGCGGGCGGCACACAGATACGCAGTATTTT	CASSRGRHTDTQYF
TRBV6-1	TRBJ1-5	-	-	TGTGCCAGCGGTGCGAGCATTGTCAATCAGCCCCAGCATTTT	CASGASIVNQPQHF
TRBV11-2	TRBJ2-3	-	TRBD2	TGTGCCAGCAGCTTGGGAGCGGGGGGAGACACAGATACGCAGTATTTT	CASSLGAGGDTDTQYF
TRBV28	TRBJ2-1	-	-	TGTGCCAGCAGTTTGTATCTGGGGGAGCAGTTCTTC	CASSLYLGEQFF
TRBV5-5	TRBJ2-7	-	TRBD2	TGTGCCAGCAGCCACGGGACTAGCGGGAGCCCAAGGGGCTACGAGCAGTACTTC	CASSHGTSGSPRGYEQYF
TRBV10-3	TRBJ2-1	-	TRBD2	TGTGCCATCGGACTAGCGGGAGGGGCCGGTAATGAGCAGTTCTTC	CAIGLAGGAGNEQFF
TRBV20-1	TRBJ1-2	-	-	TGCAGTGCTAATTTCTATGGCTACACCTTC	CSANFYGYTF
TRBV5-1	TRBJ1-1	once	-	TGCGCCAGCAGCCTCCGGGGCGAGAACACTGAAGCTTTCTTT	CASSLRGENTEAFF
TRBV29-1	TRBJ1-5	-	-	TGCAGCGTTGCGGCGTCTTATAGCAATCAGCCCCAGCATTTT	CSVAASYSNQPQHF
TRBV4-1	TRBJ1-2	-	-	TGCGCCAGCAGCCTTTATTGGGGCGATGGCTACACCTTC	CASSLYWGDGYTF
TRBV19	TRBJ2-5	-	TRBD2	TGTGCCAGTAGTATGGGGCGGGGGGCCCAAGAGACCCAGTACTTC	CASSMGRGAQETQYF
TRBV7-2	TRBJ1-6	few	-	TGTGCCAGCAGCGTGGGGAAGTCACCCCTCCACTTT	CASSVGKSPLHF
TRBV15	TRBJ2-1	-	-	TGTGCCACCAGCCTTCTGGGTGGGGCTTACAATGAGCAGTTCTTC	CATSLLGGAYNEQFF
TRBV6-6	TRBJ1-2	-	TRBD1	TGTGCCAGCAGTACCTCCACCGGGACAGGGGTAGGTGGCTACACCTTC	CASSTSTGTGVGGYTF
TRBV19	TRBJ1-4	-	-	TGTGCCAGTAGTAACCAGGGTAGTGAAAAACTGTTTTTT	CASSNQGSEKLFF
TRBV20-1	TRBJ2-5	once	-	TGCAGTGCTAGAGATGGTGAGACCCAGTACTTC	CSARDGETQYF
TRBV11-1	TRBJ1-3	-	TRBD1	TGTGCCAGCAGCTCTCCGGGACAGTATTTCTCTGGAAACACCATATATTTT	CASSSPGQYFSGNTIYF
TRBV6-1	TRBJ1-1	few	TRBD1	TGTGCCAGCAGTTCCAGGGGGTGGAACACTGAAGCTTTCTTT	CASSSRGWNTEAFF
TRBV29-1	TRBJ2-5	-	TRBD2	TGCAGCGGCGGGACTAGCGGGAAAGAGACCCAGTACTTC	CSGGTSGKETQYF
TRBV2	TRBJ2-7	-	TRBD2	TGTGCCAGTGAAGCAGCGGGAGGTAAGCGCGAGCAGTACTTC	CASEAAGGKREQYF
TRBV2	TRBJ2-7	-	-	TGTGCCAGCAGTGATTCCAGCGGCTCCTACGAGCAGTACTTC	CASSDSSGSYEQYF
TRBV11-2	TRBJ2-1	-	TRBD1	TGTGCCAGCAGCTCCCGACAGGGAAATGAGCAGTTCTTC	CASSSRQGNEQFF
TRBV5-1	TRBJ2-3	-	-	TGCGCCAGCAGCTTAGACCCCTTCGGCGGGCAGGAAGGTACGCAGTATTTT	CASSLDPFGGQEGTQYF